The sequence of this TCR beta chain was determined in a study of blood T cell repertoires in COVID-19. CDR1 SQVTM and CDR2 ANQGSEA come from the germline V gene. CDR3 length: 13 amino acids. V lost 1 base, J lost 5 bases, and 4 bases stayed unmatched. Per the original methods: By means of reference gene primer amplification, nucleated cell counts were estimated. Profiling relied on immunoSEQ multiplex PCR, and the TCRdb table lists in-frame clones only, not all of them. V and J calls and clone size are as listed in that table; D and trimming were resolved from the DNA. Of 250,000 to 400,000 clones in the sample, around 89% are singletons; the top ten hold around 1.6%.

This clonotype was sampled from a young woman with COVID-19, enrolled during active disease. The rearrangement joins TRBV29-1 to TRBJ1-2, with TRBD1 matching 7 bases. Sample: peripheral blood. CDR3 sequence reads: CSVEGDRRYGYTF. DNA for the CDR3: TGCAGCGTTGAAGGGGACAGACGATATGGCTACACCTTC.